This T cell receptor beta chain was sequenced in a study of sequential checkpoint blockade in melanoma. At the level of the study: Each arm's sequence ended with maintenance nivolumab.

This CDR3 has 17 amino acids. Assay used: immunoSEQ multiplex PCR; TCRdb lists only in-frame clones, some missing. The sample lists 35,000 to 40,000 clones, about 88% occurring once. Indicated treatment: randomized to nivolumab then ipilimumab (arm A) or the reverse (arm B). The chain carries TRBV21-1 and TRBJ2-1; the table's D call, TRBD2, was not checked against the DNA. TRBV21-1 is a recognized pseudogene. The starting material was CD8+ T cells sorted from blood (inferred from file names), obtained from a patient given nivolumab and ipilimumab in sequence. The sequence was obtained from a human donor with melanoma. Here the CDR3 DNA reads TGTGCCAGCAGCAAAGTATGTAGCGGGAGTCCTAGCGCTGAGCAGTTCTTC. This translates into CASSKVCSGSPSAEQFF.